These 24 T cell receptor beta chains were sequenced from one sample in a study of T cells after yellow fever vaccination (dated by TCRdb to between 2018 and 2021). The library came from 5' RACE. This sample was sequenced with an Illumina HiSeq 2500. TCRdb reprocessed the public reads (quality trimming at Q25 with fastp, clone calling with MiXCR) and kept in-frame beta chains. CDR3 protein sequences are deduplicated, and each keeps its most common genes and DNA. The sample data list 300,000 to 400,000 distinct CDR3 sequences, and around 8.1% of these were observed just once. 17% of the sample is held by the ten biggest clonotypes. Explained via the paper, the treatment or condition label denotes: live attenuated yellow fever vaccine strain. The starting material was PBMCs, obtained around 45 days after the first yellow fever vaccination. The source of these receptors is a man aged 18 to 35 who received the YFV17D yellow fever vaccine.

This chain joins TRBV27 and TRBJ1-3; tentative D call: TRBD1 (6 bases). CDR1 is MNHEY and CDR2 is SMNVEV in the germline V gene (reference sequence). V lost 6 bases and J 3 bases, leaving 9 bases between the germline ends. The CDR3 length is 13 residues. The CDR3 protein is CASSRGGGNTIYF. CDR3 bases: TGTGCCAGCAGCAGGGGCGGTGGAAACACCATATATTTT.

This clonotype was found a few times. V is TRBV21-1 and J is TRBJ2-7. TRBV21-1 is deemed a pseudogene. This CDR3 contains 12 residues. The CDR3 loop is CASPWGTYEQYF. The DNA of the CDR3 is TGTGCCAGCCCTTGGGGAACCTACGAGCAGTACTTC.

The chain links TRBV6-1 to TRBJ2-7, with D perhaps TRBD1 (5 bases). The V end lost 6 bases, the J end lost 2 bases, and 17 bases lay between the germline ends. Germline-derived CDR1 and CDR2 are MNHNS and SASEGT. The length of the CDR3 is 15 residues. Written as DNA, the CDR3 is TGTGCCAGCAGCCCCCGGCGACGACAGCCCTACGAGCAGTACGTC. This translates into CASSPRRRQPYEQYV.

This clonotype showed up just a few times. The chain's CDR3 is CASSGNRGQYGYTF. The DNA for the CDR3 is TGTGCCAGCAGCGGTAACAGGGGCCAATATGGCTACACCTTC. The chain uses TRBV5-6 and TRBJ1-2; the match to TRBD1 covers 7 bases. Germline V gene sequence: CDR1 SGHDT, CDR2 YYEEEE. Trimming took 4 bases from V and 5 from J; bases not matched to a gene: 8. The CDR3 runs to 14 residues. Filled out from reference TRBV5-6 and TRBJ1-2, the complete variable domain reads DAGVTQSPTHLIKTRGQQVTLRCSPKSGHDTVSWYQQALGQGPQFIFQYYEEEERQRGNFPDRFSGHQFPNYSSELNVNALLLGDSALYLCASSGNRGQYGYTFGSGTRLTVV.

This clonotype occurred a few times. This chain joins TRBV6-5 and TRBJ2-7; 11 nucleotides match TRBD2. This CDR3 spans 14 amino acids. The trim removed 6 bases at V and 7 bases at J, leaving 8 bases unmatched. Looked up from germline, CDR1 is MNHEY and CDR2 is SVGAGI. The CDR3 protein is CASSYSGGAGEQYF. CDR3 DNA sequence: TGTGCCAGCAGCTATAGCGGGGGGGCGGGGGAGCAGTACTTC.

The genes are TRBV20-1 and TRBJ2-6; D ambiguous. The CDR3 loop spans 17 amino acids. In germline, CDR1 is DFQATT, CDR2 SNEGSKA (reference sequence). Trimming took off 4 bases at V and 0 bases at J, with 16 bases between the two ends. The CDR3 loop reads CSAKSGLESSGANVLTF. The CDR3 DNA is TGCAGTGCTAAGTCGGGCCTCGAATCCTCTGGGGCCAACGTCCTGACTTTC.

V usage is TRBV12-3 or TRBV12-4 and J usage is TRBJ1-5, with TRBD1 matching over 9 bases. CDR3 length: 17 amino acids. V shed 3 bases and J 2 bases; nucleotides not matched to a gene: 8. CDR3 DNA sequence: TGTGCCAGCAGTTTGGGACAGGGTGGGTTTGGCAATCAGCCCCAGCATTTT. Translating it yields CASSLGQGGFGNQPQHF.

The chain carries TRBV12-3 or TRBV12-4 and TRBJ1-2, with a possible D match to TRBD1 (5 bases). V was trimmed by 5 bases and J by 8 bases, leaving 9 bases between them. The CDR3 runs to 11 residues. The CDR3 DNA sequence: TGTGCCAGCAGTCTAAGACAGGGCTACACCTTC. This sequence encodes CASSLRQGYTF.

The chain combines TRBV20-1 with TRBJ2-5, with a possible D match to TRBD2 (5 bases). Per germline, CDR1 DFQATT and CDR2 SNEGSKA (reference sequence). The CDR3 covers 16 residues. Trimming pared 3 bases from V and 3 bases from J, leaving 20 bases between. As DNA, the CDR3 is TGCAGTGCTAGTTGGGCCGGGGTCGTTGCAGAAGAGACCCAGTACTTC. Amino acid sequence: CSASWAGVVAEETQYF.

There are a few counts of this clonotype. CDR3 sequence reads: CATSDPGRANEQFF. CDR3 nucleotides: TGTGCCACCAGTGATCCGGGCCGCGCCAATGAGCAGTTCTTC. The chain joins TRBV24-1 to TRBJ2-1; no firm D call. CDR3 length equals 14 residues. The V and J ends lost 3 bases and 6 bases respectively, with 11 bases between them. Germline CDR1 is KGHDR and CDR2 is SFDVKD.

This chain uses TRBV7-9 with TRBJ2-7; D remains ambiguous. Trimming pared 5 bases from V and 5 bases from J, leaving 10 bases between. This CDR3 region has 12 residues. The germline gives CDR1 SEHNR, CDR2 FQNEAQ (reference sequence). CDR3 in DNA: TGTGCCAGCAGCCAATCGAACCACGAGCAGTACTTC. It codes for CASSQSNHEQYF.

The chain has TRBV7-6 and TRBJ2-1; no clear D. V was clipped by 4 bases and J by 7 bases, with 14 bases between them. Germline values: CDR1 SGHVS, CDR2 FNYEAQ. The CDR3 has 14 amino acids. Written as DNA, the CDR3 is TGTGCCAGCAGCTCCCCCAATGGGTTAAATGAGCAGTTCTTC. As protein: CASSSPNGLNEQFF.

This clonotype was observed a few times. The chain has TRBV7-6 and TRBJ2-1, with D hard to call. This CDR3 is built from 12 residues. CDR1 and CDR2 from the germline V gene are SGHVS and FNYEAQ. The V end was cut by 4 bases, the J end by 5 bases, with 6 bases between. The CDR3 bases are TGTGCCAGCAGCTCGACGAACAATGAGCAGTTCTTC. Its protein is CASSSTNNEQFF. The whole variable domain, filled in from reference TRBV7-6 and TRBJ2-1, reads GAGVSQSPRYKVTKRGQDVALRCDPISGHVSLYWYRQALGQGPEFLTYFNYEAQQDKSGLPNDRFSAERPEGSISTLTIQRTEQRDSAMYRCASSSTNNEQFFGPGTRLTVL.

In this sample, this clonotype turned up a few times. The J gene is TRBJ1-5, the V gene TRBV20-1; D is unclear. CDR3 length: 16 amino acids. Per the germline V gene, CDR1 is DFQATT and CDR2 is SNEGSKA (reference sequence). V dropped 0 bases and J dropped 4 bases, with 16 bases sitting between them. CDR3 bases: TGCAGTGCTAGAGATGCGCTCGTCGCAAATAATCAGCCCCAGCATTTT. Translated, it gives CSARDALVANNQPQHF.

This clonotype occurred a few times. The CDR3 bases are TGTGCCAGCAGGGACAGAGGGCTGCGCGGCTACACCTTC. Its translation is CASRDRGLRGYTF. V gene TRBV19 combines with J gene TRBJ1-2; TRBD1 aligns across 7 bases. Trimming at V came to 9 bases and at J to 8 bases, leaving 12 bases not matched to a gene. The V gene's germline CDR1 is LNHDA and CDR2 SQIVND (reference sequence). The CDR3 is 13 amino acids.

This chain uses TRBV14 with TRBJ2-1; 7 bases map to TRBD2. V dropped 1 base and J dropped 2; count of bases not matched to a gene: 5. The CDR3 runs to 16 residues. CDR1 and CDR2 from the germline V gene are SGHDN and FVKESK. CDR3 nucleotides: TGTGCCAGCAGCCAAGCTGGGAGCGGGGCCTACAATGAGCAGTTCTTC. It yields the protein CASSQAGSGAYNEQFF.

This rearrangement joins TRBV24-1 to TRBJ2-6, with D unresolved. The germline gives CDR1 KGHDR, CDR2 SFDVKD. The CDR3 has 14 residues. V lost 0 bases to trimming and J lost 4 bases, with 3 bases between them. CDR3 loop: CATSDLLGANVLTF. For the CDR3, the DNA is TGTGCCACCAGTGATTTGTTGGGGGCCAACGTCCTGACTTTC.

A few counts support this clonotype. The rearrangement links TRBV20-1 to TRBJ1-1; TRBD1 is a possible D gene (6 bases). CDR1 DFQATT and CDR2 SNEGSKA come from the germline V gene (reference sequence). The CDR3 contains 11 residues. Written as DNA, the CDR3 is TGCAGGGGGGCGGGAGGCACTGAAGCTTTCTTT. Translating it yields CRGAGGTEAFF.

This clonotype appeared many times. The chain employs TRBV12-3 or TRBV12-4 and TRBJ2-2; no reliable D call. V dropped 6 bases and J dropped 9 bases, with 11 bases sitting between them. This CDR3 has 12 residues. The CDR3 here is CASRKNRWELFF. CDR3 DNA sequence: TGTGCCAGCAGGAAGAATCGATGGGAGCTGTTTTTT.

The table lists this clonotype with many counts. The chain joins TRBV7-2 to TRBJ1-6, with D tentatively TRBD1 (6 bases). V lost 4 bases and J 4 bases, leaving 14 bases between the germline ends. Germline-derived CDR1 and CDR2 are SGHTA and FQGNSA. The CDR3 is 16 residues long. The CDR3 spells CASSSPGQIYNSPLHF. In DNA form, the CDR3 reads TGTGCCAGCAGCTCCCCGGGACAAATTTATAATTCACCCCTCCACTTT.

This chain connects TRBV6-2 or TRBV6-3 to TRBJ2-7; D could derive from TRBD1 or TRBD2 (5 bases each). The V and J ends lost 0 bases and 2 bases respectively, with 11 bases between them. CDR3 length equals 15 residues. Germline CDR1 reads MNHEY; CDR2 reads SVGEGT. CDR3 nucleotides: TGTGCCAGCAGTTACTCGACAGCGGAGCCCTACGAGCAGTACGTC. It is translated as CASSYSTAEPYEQYV.

The rearrangement joins TRBV4-2 to TRBJ1-1; TRBD1 aligns across 7 bases. Germline V lookup: CDR1 LGHNA, CDR2 YNFKEQ. The junction had 8 bases not matched to a gene; V was cut back by 1 base and J by 3 bases. The CDR3 contains 16 residues. The CDR3 reads CASSQVGAQGDTEAFF. The CDR3 DNA sequence: TGTGCCAGCAGCCAAGTCGGGGCCCAGGGGGACACTGAAGCTTTCTTT.

This clonotype occurred a few times. The gene calls are TRBV14 and TRBJ2-5, with 8 bases aligning to TRBD1. This CDR3 region has 18 residues. V trimming: 3 bases; J trimming: 5 bases; junction bases outside the gene matches: 17. CDR1 and CDR2 (germline): SGHDN, FVKESK. DNA of the CDR3: TGTGCCAGCAGCCAGGAGTATGGGACAGGTAACCCTACGGAGACCCAGTACTTC. Its translation is CASSQEYGTGNPTETQYF.

This clonotype was observed many times. The chain uses TRBV5-1 and TRBJ2-7; D uncertain. Germline V gene data show CDR1 as SGHRS and CDR2 as YFSETQ. Trimming cost V 2 bases and J 0 bases, with 9 bases left between them. The CDR3 runs to 14 residues. CDR3 in DNA: TGCGCCAGCAGCTTTGACCCCTCCTCCTACGAGCAGTACGTC. It specifies CASSFDPSSYEQYV.